Reported below is one T cell receptor (beta chain). Its antigen is unknown. Regarding treatment: approximately nine-day PBMC culture with coronavirus spike peptide pools or control peptides (ViraFEST assay). T cells were expanded with peptide pools, and expanded clonotypes were identified by TCR sequencing. There are 16 residues in the CDR3. After removal of 6 bases from V and 2 bases from J, the junction contained 12 bases not matched to a gene. Germline loops: CDR1 SGHTA, CDR2 FQGNSA. The data were taken from a study of vaccination and CD4 T cells after COVID-19. Across the study: The convalescents were made up of six males and four females, two of whom were Hispanic. Overlapping peptides covering the spike proteins of SARS-CoV-2, HCoV-NL63, HCoV-OC43 and HCoV-229E were added to stimulate cells.

Scientists ran DNA taken from cultured CD4+ T cells through the Oncomine TCR Beta short-read assay for sequencing. MiXCR, run by TCRdb on the PCR reads, gives a single entry per CDR3 protein. The repertoire holds more than 20,000 distinct CDR3 sequences, with around half as singletons. The sample consisted of CD4+ T cells from blood, cultured in vitro. V is TRBV7-2 and J is TRBJ1-2; 7 bases map to TRBD1. This clonotype was sampled from a human donor who had recovered from COVID-19. The DNA for the CDR3 is TGTGCCAGCAGTCCCGGGCGAACAGGGGCCAACTATGGCTACACCTTC. It codes for CASSPGRTGANYGYTF.